Shown below are 13 T cell receptor beta chains from a single sample sequenced in a study of blood T cell repertoires in COVID-19. Using immunoSEQ multiplex PCR, the repertoire was profiled, and TCRdb retains in-frame clones only, with some absent. The data hold about 68,000 clones, with approximately 92% observed a single time. The sample consisted of peripheral blood. The receptors here all came from a man aged 45-65 years with acute or convalescent COVID-19.

The chain recombines TRBV9 with TRBJ2-3; 11 bases line up with TRBD2. This CDR3 contains 16 residues. V lost 2 bases, J lost 3 bases, and 5 bases stayed unmatched. In germline, CDR1 is SGDLS, CDR2 YYNGEE. This CDR3 reads CASSVTSGTETDTQYF. CDR3 sequence (DNA): TGTGCCAGCAGCGTGACTAGCGGGACGGAGACAGATACGCAGTATTTT.

The V call is TRBV24-1, the J call TRBJ2-2; 8 bases match TRBD1. Germline V lookup: CDR1 KGHDR, CDR2 SFDVKD. Germline trimming cut 4 bases from V and 4 bases from J; bases unmatched to any gene: 7. The CDR3 totals 16 residues. CDR3 sequence (DNA): TGTGCCACCAGTGACCCCGGGACAGGCGGCACCGGGGAGCTGTTTTTT. This translates into CATSDPGTGGTGELFF.

V usage is TRBV6-2 or TRBV6-3 and J usage is TRBJ2-1; TRBD2 matches at 13 bases. The CDR3 runs 15 residues. Per the germline V gene, CDR1 is MNHEY and CDR2 is SVGEGT. The junction had 10 bases not matched to a gene; V was cut back by 6 bases and J by 11 bases. The CDR3 is CASSLVGLAGVQQFF. The CDR3 DNA is TGTGCCAGCAGCCTCGTCGGACTAGCGGGAGTCCAGCAGTTCTTC.

The CDR3 spells CASSERATGEQYF. CDR3 sequence (DNA): TGTGCCAGCAGCGAACGAGCGACAGGCGAGCAGTACTTC. This sequence joins TRBV11-3 and TRBJ2-7; D is perhaps TRBD1 (6 bases). The V gene lost 5 bases and the J gene lost 6 bases, with 14 bases spanning the gap. This CDR3 is built from 13 residues. Germline CDR1 reads SGHNT; CDR2 reads YENEEA.

The sample holds a few counts of this clone. V gene TRBV29-1 combines with J gene TRBJ1-5; TRBD1 aligns across 7 bases. The CDR3 is 13 amino acids. V lost 4 bases and J lost 3; bases outside the gene matches: 3. The germline gives CDR1 SQVTM, CDR2 ANQGSEA. CDR3 amino acids: CSVAGQNNQPQHF. Here the CDR3 DNA reads TGCAGCGTTGCGGGACAGAACAATCAGCCCCAGCATTTT.

This chain uses TRBV9 with TRBJ2-7; 10 positions match TRBD2. The V gene's germline CDR1 is SGDLS and CDR2 YYNGEE. The CDR3 contains 14 residues. V shed 0 bases, J shed 6 bases, and the junction held 3 bases outside the gene matches. The CDR3 protein is CASSVGLAGVEQYF. The CDR3 DNA follows: TGTGCCAGCAGCGTAGGGCTAGCGGGAGTCGAGCAGTACTTC.

The chain carries TRBV19 and TRBJ1-5; D may be TRBD1 (5 bases). Trimming took 5 bases from V and 0 from J, leaving 17 bases between them. CDR1 and CDR2 from the germline V gene are LNHDA and SQIVND (reference sequence). This CDR3 region has 17 residues. CDR3 in DNA: TGTGCCAGTAGTCTCCTCAGTTGGGGGGATAGCAATCAGCCCCAGCATTTT. Translation gives CASSLLSWGDSNQPQHF.

CDR3 protein: CASSQGTSGFTDTQYF. The CDR3 DNA is TGTGCCAGCAGTCAAGGGACTAGCGGCTTCACAGATACGCAGTATTTT. V and J are TRBV28 and TRBJ2-3; TRBD2 matches 11 bases. The CDR3 covers 16 residues. Germline V gives CDR1 MDHEN, CDR2 SYDVKM. The V gene end was trimmed by 5 bases and the J gene end by 2 bases; junction bases not matched to a gene: 6.

V gene TRBV7-2 combines with J gene TRBJ1-3; 7 nucleotides align to TRBD1. The CDR3 has 15 amino acids. With 5 bases clipped from V and 0 bases from J, the junction kept 4 bases outside the gene matches. Germline-derived CDR1 and CDR2 are SGHTA and FQGNSA. The CDR3 sequence is CASSQGTVSGNTIYF. For the CDR3, the DNA is TGTGCCAGCAGCCAGGGGACAGTCTCTGGAAACACCATATATTTT. Complete variable domain (other parts from reference TRBV7-2 and TRBJ1-3): GAGVSQSPSNKVTEKGKDVELRCDPISGHTALYWYRQSLGQGLEFLIYFQGNSAPDKSGLPSDRFSAERTGGSVSTLTIQRTQQEDSAVYLCASSQGTVSGNTIYFGEGSWLTVV.

The rearrangement joins TRBV24-1 to TRBJ1-2, with D unresolved. Germline V gene data show CDR1 as KGHDR and CDR2 as SFDVKD. The CDR3 contains 14 residues. Trimming cost V 4 bases and J 6 bases, with 14 bases left between them. CDR3 sequence: CATSESGILDGYTF. The CDR3 region has the DNA TGTGCCACCAGTGAATCCGGGATTTTGGATGGCTACACCTTC.

This chain joins TRBV7-2 and TRBJ2-5; 11 nucleotides match TRBD1. The CDR3 consists of 15 residues. Germline loops: CDR1 SGHTA, CDR2 FQGNSA. With V trimmed by 7 bases and J by 2 bases, 6 bases remained unmatched. The CDR3 DNA reads TGTGCCAGCAATCTCGGGGACAGGGGGCAAGAGACCCAGTACTTC. It specifies CASNLGDRGQETQYF.

This clone was detected only once. This rearrangement joins TRBV19 to TRBJ1-5, with D possibly matching TRBD1 (5 bases). The CDR3 totals 15 residues. The V gene lost 2 bases and the J gene lost 4 bases, with 12 bases spanning the gap. In germline, CDR1 is LNHDA, CDR2 SQIVND (reference sequence). CDR3 bases: TGTGCCAGTAGTATACGTTGGCAGGGAAATCAGCCCCAGCATTTT. Protein product: CASSIRWQGNQPQHF.

The chain joins TRBV6-1 to TRBJ1-2; the match to TRBD1 covers 11 bases. This CDR3 is 15 amino acids long. With V trimmed by 3 bases and J by 8 bases, 8 bases remained unmatched. Germline lookup yields CDR1 MNHNS and CDR2 SASEGT. In nucleotides, the CDR3 is TGTGCCAGCAGTGACGCGGGACAGGGGGAAAACGGCTACACCTTC. This codes for CASSDAGQGENGYTF.